The rows below give T cell receptor beta chains drawn from one sample of a study of T cell responses to AZD1222 COVID-19 vaccine. Produced via immunoSEQ multiplex PCR; TCRdb's table is partial and in-frame only. The table has approximately 120,000 clones, over 90% seen once. Sequencing used peripheral blood, obtained on day 0 of AZD1222 vaccination. These receptors came from an adult in good health. Each CDR3 is given with its conserved first and last residue. A D gene is named only where the DNA matches it firmly. Clone size, where shown, is once, few, many, or a class for clones that have expanded.

j_gene,abundance,v_gene,d_gene,CDR3aa,CDR3nt
TRBJ1-2,.,TRBV10-3,TRBD1,CAISAPGQGADYGYTF,TGTGCCATCAGTGCGCCGGGACAGGGGGCAGACTATGGCTACACCTTC
TRBJ1-3,.,TRBV7-9,.,CASSLGDSGNTIYF,TGTGCCAGCAGCTTAGGGGACTCTGGAAACACCATATATTTT
TRBJ2-3,.,TRBV5-1,.,CASREDRSTDTQYF,TGCGCCAGCCGCGAGGACAGAAGCACAGATACGCAGTATTTT
TRBJ1-3,.,TRBV6-5,.,CASSYSSRSGNTIYF,TGTGCCAGCAGTTACTCTAGCCGCTCTGGAAACACCATATATTTT
TRBJ1-1,.,TRBV10-3,.,CAISDTYRERNTEAFF,TGTGCCATCAGTGACACCTACAGGGAGAGGAACACTGAAGCTTTCTTT
TRBJ2-3,.,TRBV2,TRBD2,CASSSLAGGPRDTQYF,TGTGCCAGCAGTTCCCTAGCGGGGGGGCCTAGGGATACGCAGTATTTT
TRBJ1-3,few,TRBV6-5,TRBD1,CASQRRGREDTIYF,TGTGCCAGCCAACGTAGGGGGCGCGAGGACACCATATATTTT
TRBJ1-2,.,TRBV19,TRBD1,CATLFGQGGYGYTF,TGTGCCACCCTTTTCGGACAGGGAGGCTATGGCTACACCTTC
TRBJ1-5,.,TRBV5-6,.,CASSLGYSQPQHF,TGTGCCAGCAGCTTGGGGTACTCTCAGCCCCAGCATTTT
TRBJ1-1,.,TRBV6-6,.,CASSYSPRNTEAFF,TGTGCCAGCAGTTATTCACCCCGGAACACTGAAGCTTTCTTT
TRBJ1-4,.,TRBV6-1,TRBD1,CASSEGQGPYEKLFF,TGTGCCAGCAGTGAGGGACAGGGGCCCTATGAAAAACTGTTTTTT
TRBJ2-1,.,TRBV14,.,CASSQDELYSYNEQFF,TGTGCCAGCAGCCAAGACGAATTGTATTCCTACAATGAGCAGTTCTTC
TRBJ2-2,.,TRBV29-1,TRBD1,CSVGTGDTGELFF,TGCAGCGTTGGGACAGGGGACACCGGGGAGCTGTTTTTT
TRBJ1-5,.,TRBV4-1,.,CASSQGIQGGNQPQHF,TGCGCCAGCAGCCAAGGGATACAGGGTGGCAATCAGCCCCAGCATTTT
TRBJ1-2,few,TRBV5-6,.,CASSLKGRVDYGYTF,TGTGCCAGCAGCTTGAAGGGCAGGGTGGACTATGGCTACACCTTC
TRBJ2-1,.,TRBV30,TRBD2,CAWSLSGGPGNEQFF,TGTGCCTGGAGTCTTAGCGGGGGGCCAGGGAATGAGCAGTTCTTC
TRBJ2-1,.,TRBV11-2,TRBD2,CASSTPFASGIFSEQFF,TGTGCCAGCAGTACCCCGTTTGCTAGCGGGATTTTCAGTGAGCAGTTCTTC
TRBJ1-3,.,TRBV29-1,.,CSVLDTFHSGNTIYF,TGCAGCGTTCTAGACACCTTTCACTCTGGAAACACCATATATTTT
TRBJ2-7,.,TRBV5-4,TRBD1,CASSGGQGHEQYF,TGTGCCAGCAGCGGGGGACAGGGACACGAGCAGTACTTC
TRBJ1-6,.,TRBV7-9,.,CASSLAGIFSPLHF,TGTGCCAGCAGCTTAGCGGGGATTTTCTCACCCCTCCACTTT
TRBJ2-7,.,TRBV10-2,.,CASSLTPYEQYF,TGCGCCAGCAGTCTAACCCCCTACGAGCAGTACTTC
TRBJ2-1,.,TRBV15,.,CATSRGQYTPSSYNEQFF,TGTGCCACCAGCAGAGGACAGTATACTCCAAGCTCCTACAATGAGCAGTTCTTC
TRBJ2-6,.,TRBV5-1,.,CASSLAPGDNVLTF,TGCGCCAGCAGCTTGGCGCCAGGGGACAACGTCCTGACTTTC
TRBJ1-2,few,TRBV10-2,.,CASSDLKTGRYGYTF,TGCGCCAGCAGTGACCTGAAGACAGGACGCTATGGCTACACCTTC
TRBJ1-1,.,TRBV11-2,.,CASSLFRMNTEAFF,TGTGCCAGCAGCTTATTCAGAATGAACACTGAAGCTTTCTTT
TRBJ1-2,.,TRBV5-1,.,CASSLVGFGYTF,TGCGCCAGCAGCTTGGTTGGGTTTGGCTACACCTTC
TRBJ2-5,.,TRBV20-1,.,CSASVRDQETQYF,TGCAGTGCTAGTGTCCGGGACCAAGAGACCCAGTACTTC
TRBJ2-7,.,TRBV30,TRBD1,CAWSVYRGAYEQYF,TGTGCCTGGAGTGTATACAGGGGGGCCTACGAGCAGTACTTC
TRBJ1-5,.,TRBV29-1,.,CSVADRRGNQPQHF,TGCAGCGTTGCCGACAGGAGAGGTAATCAGCCCCAGCATTTT
TRBJ2-5,.,TRBV10-3,TRBD1,CAISRDRGEETQYF,TGTGCCATCAGTCGGGACAGGGGGGAAGAGACCCAGTACTTC
TRBJ2-7,.,TRBV5-6,.,CASSLGVIAYEQYF,TGTGCCAGCAGCTTGGGTGTAATAGCCTACGAGCAGTACTTC
TRBJ1-2,few,TRBV6-5,.,CASSYSGQGSGYTF,TGTGCCAGCAGTTACTCGGGTCAGGGATCCGGCTACACCTTC
TRBJ2-1,.,TRBV9,.,CASSVVPNEQFF,TGTGCCAGCAGCGTAGTCCCCAATGAGCAGTTCTTC
TRBJ2-7,.,TRBV27,.,CASSLSGREQYF,TGTGCCAGCAGTTTATCCGGACGTGAGCAGTACTTC
TRBJ1-6,.,TRBV27,.,CASSLGRGDPLHF,TGTGCCAGCAGTTTGGGCAGGGGCGACCCCCTCCACTTT
TRBJ1-1,.,TRBV19,TRBD1,CASTVTGGPEAFF,TGTGCCAGTACCGTAACAGGGGGCCCTGAAGCTTTCTTT
TRBJ2-7,.,TRBV5-1,.,CASSLVVFGQLTEQYF,TGCGCCAGCAGCTTGGTGGTGTTCGGACAGTTGACCGAGCAGTACTTC
TRBJ2-6,.,TRBV7-9,.,CASSLGGDGANVLTF,TGTGCCAGCAGCCTTGGAGGGGATGGGGCCAACGTCCTGACTTTC
TRBJ1-1,.,TRBV9,.,CASSGQMNTEAFF,TGTGCCAGCAGCGGGCAGATGAACACTGAAGCTTTCTTT
TRBJ1-5,.,TRBV19,TRBD1,CASSQTGINQPQHF,TGTGCCAGTAGCCAGACAGGGATCAATCAGCCCCAGCATTTT
TRBJ1-3,.,TRBV7-9,.,CASSPTEGGNTIYF,TGTGCCAGCAGCCCGACAGAAGGTGGAAACACCATATATTTT
TRBJ2-3,.,TRBV10-1,TRBD1,CASSRTGGTDTQYF,TGCGCCAGCAGCCGAACAGGGGGCACAGATACGCAGTATTTT
TRBJ1-2,.,TRBV4-1,.,CASSQPGANYGYTF,TGCGCCAGCAGCCAACCCGGGGCGAACTATGGCTACACCTTC
TRBJ1-6,.,TRBV7-3,TRBD1,CASSTTGGNSPLHF,TGTGCCAGCAGCACGACAGGGGGCAATTCACCCCTCCACTTT
TRBJ2-7,.,TRBV10-1,.,CASDLRRNEQYF,TGCGCCAGCGACCTCAGGAGAAACGAGCAGTACTTC
TRBJ1-6,.,TRBV19,.,CASSIGAGDSPLHF,TGTGCCAGTAGTATAGGTGCAGGTGATTCACCCCTCCACTTT